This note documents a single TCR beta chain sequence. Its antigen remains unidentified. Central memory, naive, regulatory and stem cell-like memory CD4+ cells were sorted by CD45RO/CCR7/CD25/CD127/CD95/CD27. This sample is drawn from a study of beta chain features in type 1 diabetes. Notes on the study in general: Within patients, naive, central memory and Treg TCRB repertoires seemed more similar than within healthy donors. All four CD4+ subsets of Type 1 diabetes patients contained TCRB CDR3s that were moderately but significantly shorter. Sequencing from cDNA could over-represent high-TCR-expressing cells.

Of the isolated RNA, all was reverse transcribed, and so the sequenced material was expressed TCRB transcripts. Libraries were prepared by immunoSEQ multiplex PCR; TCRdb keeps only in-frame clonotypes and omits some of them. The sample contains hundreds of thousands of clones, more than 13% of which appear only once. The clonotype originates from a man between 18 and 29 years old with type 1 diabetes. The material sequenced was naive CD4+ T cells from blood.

The CDR3 region has the DNA TGTGCCAGCAGCCAAGATATTCCGGACGTTTACACTGAAGCTTTCTTT. Translation: CASSQDIPDVYTEAFF. The V call is TRBV14, the J call TRBJ1-1; no clear D. V lost 0 bases and J lost 3, with 14 bases in between. Germline-derived CDR1 and CDR2 are SGHDN and FVKESK. There are 16 residues in the CDR3.